This TCR beta chain was obtained from a study of identifying expanded T cells in peripheral blood. Generated by immunoSEQ multiplex PCR, the TCRdb table keeps only in-frame clones and is missing some. This table has approximately 100,000 clones, around 90% appearing once. A note on this clone: Its specificity is unknown.

The study's findings and limits: Across healthy donors, higher total template counts meant significantly greater roughly two-week count variance. About 1.2 clones differed between technical replicates, versus 16.4 and 19 over time.

Collection occurred without any documented infections or immune events in donors. Germline CDR1 reads SEHNR; CDR2 reads FQNEAQ (reference sequence). The CDR3 loop spans 14 amino acids. V dropped 3 bases and J dropped 0 bases, with 9 bases sitting between them. The chain links TRBV7-9 to TRBJ2-7; D may be TRBD2 (5 bases). This TCR derives from a person aged 18 to 70 in good health. Input material: blood. CDR3 sequence: CASSLAAGSYEQYF. The CDR3 nucleotides read TGTGCCAGCAGCTTGGCTGCGGGCTCCTACGAGCAGTACTTC.